In this sample, the clone carrying this T cell receptor beta chain turned up a few times. Its antigen is as yet unknown. The sample comes from a study of T-cell memory formation after mild COVID-19. Whole-study context: TCR clusters were mostly donor specific.

TCRdb reanalysed the 5' RACE reads using MiXCR and keeps one entry per CDR3 protein. Among hundreds of thousands of distinct CDR3 sequences listed, roughly 15% were seen once. With 0 bases removed from V and 2 bases from J, the gap between germline ends came to 14 bases. Germline V gene data show CDR1 as ENHRY and CDR2 as SYGVKD. The CDR3 covers 17 residues. Study-wide points: Detection of some responders pre-infection suggested pre-existing cross-reactive memory T cells participated.

This clonotype was sampled from a man between 18 and 29 years old who had mild COVID-19 (a few samples of this study predate the infection). Cell type and time point are not known. V gene TRBV10-3 combines with J gene TRBJ2-1, with D possibly TRBD2 on 5 matching bases. The source material was PBMCs or a T cell subset sorted from them (not recorded which). The CDR3 loop is CAISESDFTPTYNEQFF. DNA of the CDR3: TGTGCCATCAGTGAGTCGGACTTCACGCCCACCTACAATGAGCAGTTCTTC.